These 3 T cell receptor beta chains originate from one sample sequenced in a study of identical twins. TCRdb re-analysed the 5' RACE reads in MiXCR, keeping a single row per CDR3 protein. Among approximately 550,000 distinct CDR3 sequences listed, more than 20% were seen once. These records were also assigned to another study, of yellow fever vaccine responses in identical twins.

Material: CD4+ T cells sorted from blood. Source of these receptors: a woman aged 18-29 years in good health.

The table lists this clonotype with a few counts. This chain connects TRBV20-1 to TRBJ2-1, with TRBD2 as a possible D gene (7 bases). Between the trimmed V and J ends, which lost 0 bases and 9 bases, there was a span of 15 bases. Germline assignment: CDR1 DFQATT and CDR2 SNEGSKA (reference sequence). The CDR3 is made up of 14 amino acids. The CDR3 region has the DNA TGCAGTGCTAGAGACAGGGCGGGGGCGACTGAGCAGTTCTTC. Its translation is CSARDRAGATEQFF.

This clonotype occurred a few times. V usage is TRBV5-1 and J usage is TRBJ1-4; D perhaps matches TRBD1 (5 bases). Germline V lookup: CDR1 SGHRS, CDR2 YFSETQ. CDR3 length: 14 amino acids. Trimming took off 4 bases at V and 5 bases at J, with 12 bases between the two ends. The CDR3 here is CASSRGRDNEKLFF. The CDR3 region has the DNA TGCGCCAGCAGCAGAGGCCGGGACAATGAAAAACTGTTTTTT.

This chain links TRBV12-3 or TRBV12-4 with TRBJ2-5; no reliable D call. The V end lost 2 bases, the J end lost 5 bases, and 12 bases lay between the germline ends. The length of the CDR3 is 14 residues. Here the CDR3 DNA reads TGTGCCAGCAGTTTACCCGGGCCGGGCGAGACCCAGTACTTC. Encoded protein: CASSLPGPGETQYF.